The 10 T cell receptor beta chains given below trace back to one sample, sequenced in a study of blood T cells in healthy people across ages. The use of a sample-barcoded 5' primer and a J-beta primer mix characterized a second PCR of roughly 6 to 11 cycles. TCRdb independently ran MiXCR on the 5' RACE reads; one entry per CDR3 protein. This table has about 1 million distinct CDR3 sequences, about 25% appearing once. A further study also used this sample, focusing on T cells of mothers and their children.

Sequencing input: blood. The receptors come from a girl aged 2-10 years in good health.

The sample holds one count of this clonotype. In this CDR3 the conserved last residue, phenylalanine or tryptophan, is missing, so a read error is likely. No DNA is shown, since the ends of the CDR3 on it are uncertain; the CDR3 is the one TCRdb lists. The V and J genes are TRBV21-1 and TRBJ2-3. TRBV21-1 is marked as a pseudogene. The CDR3 extends over 8 residues, inclusive of both ends. This chain's CDR3 is CASSNLRL.

This clonotype was observed many times. The CDR3: CASSFINTETQYF. The CDR3 DNA sequence: TGTGCCAGCAGCTTCATCAACACGGAGACCCAGTACTTC. This chain uses TRBV11-2 with TRBJ2-5; the D is unclear. The V and J ends lost 3 bases and 5 bases respectively, with 10 bases between them. CDR3 size: 13 residues. Germline V gene data show CDR1 as SGHAT and CDR2 as FQNNGV.

The chain combines TRBV20-1 with TRBJ2-7, with D possibly being TRBD1 (6 bases). Germline CDR1 reads DFQATT; CDR2 reads SNEGSKA (reference sequence). This CDR3 has 15 residues. Trimming removed 5 bases from V and 8 bases from J, with 25 bases in between. The CDR3: CSAFSGDIPFFQQYF. CDR3 bases: TGCAGTGCTTTCTCAGGGGACATACCTTTCTTTCAGCAGTACTTC.

In its sample, this clonotype was seen many times. This chain joins TRBV6-5 and TRBJ1-2; 7 bases map to TRBD1. The CDR3 is made up of 14 amino acids. Trimming took 2 bases from V and 6 from J; bases not matched to a gene: 6. CDR1 MNHEY and CDR2 SVGAGI come from the germline V gene. Here the CDR3 DNA reads TGTGCCAGCAGTTACGGTCAGGGGGTCCATGGCTACACCTTC. Encoded protein: CASSYGQGVHGYTF.

The chain uses TRBV29-1 and TRBJ2-4; D gene uncertain. Per germline, CDR1 SQVTM and CDR2 ANQGSEA. With 6 bases removed from V and 1 base from J, the gap between germline ends came to 16 bases. The CDR3 extends over 15 amino acids. The CDR3 is CSVILAFEAKNIQYF. The CDR3 DNA follows: TGCAGCGTGATCCTTGCGTTTGAGGCCAAAAACATTCAGTACTTC.

This clonotype appeared a few times. The genes are TRBV7-3 and TRBJ2-1; D may be TRBD2 (5 bases). The V gene lost 5 bases and the J gene lost 6 bases, with 11 bases spanning the gap. The CDR3 is 13 residues long. Germline-derived CDR1 and CDR2 are SGHTA and FQGTGA. In DNA form, the CDR3 reads TGTGCCAGCAGCCACGACTACTCCAATGAGCAGTTCTTC. Protein: CASSHDYSNEQFF. Complete variable domain (other parts from reference TRBV7-3 and TRBJ2-1): GAGVSQTPSNKVTEKGKYVELRCDPISGHTALYWYRQSLGQGPEFLIYFQGTGAADDSGLPNDRFFAVRPEGSVSTLKIQRTERGDSAVYLCASSHDYSNEQFFGPGTRLTVL.

This clonotype has a handful of counts. The chain employs TRBV20-1 and TRBJ2-2; D is possibly TRBD2 (5 bases). Trimming removed 1 base at V and 1 base at J, with 13 bases between. This CDR3 is built from 16 residues. Germline values: CDR1 DFQATT, CDR2 SNEGSKA (reference sequence). The CDR3 region is CSARARGPENTGELFF. The CDR3 coding sequence is TGCAGTGCTAGAGCGAGAGGGCCTGAGAACACCGGGGAGCTGTTTTTT.

The sample holds one count of this clonotype. This rearrangement joins TRBV12-3 or TRBV12-4 to TRBJ1-1; D is ambiguous. V lost 8 bases and J lost 6, with 22 bases in between. CDR3 length: 15 residues. Written as DNA, the CDR3 is TGTGCCAGCGGCTTTGCCCTAACTGGTACCGCTGAAGCTTTCTTT. Residues: CASGFALTGTAEAFF.

This clonotype was seen a few times. This rearrangement joins TRBV7-9 to TRBJ2-2; 8 positions match TRBD2. Trimming took 5 bases from V and 3 from J; bases not matched to a gene: 5. Per germline, CDR1 SEHNR and CDR2 FQNEAQ (reference sequence). This CDR3 region has 15 residues. CDR3 amino acids: CASSRRTSYTGELFF. The CDR3, as DNA: TGTGCCAGCAGCCGCCGGACTAGCTACACCGGGGAGCTGTTTTTT.

The chain carries TRBV29-1 and TRBJ2-2; 8 bases agree with TRBD1. V trimming: 7 bases; J trimming: 8 bases; junction bases outside the gene matches: 6. Looked up from germline, CDR1 is SQVTM and CDR2 is ANQGSEA. The CDR3 totals 12 residues. Here the CDR3 DNA reads TGCAGCGCTGACAGGGGCGGAGGGGAGCTGTTTTTT. It yields the protein CSADRGGGELFF.